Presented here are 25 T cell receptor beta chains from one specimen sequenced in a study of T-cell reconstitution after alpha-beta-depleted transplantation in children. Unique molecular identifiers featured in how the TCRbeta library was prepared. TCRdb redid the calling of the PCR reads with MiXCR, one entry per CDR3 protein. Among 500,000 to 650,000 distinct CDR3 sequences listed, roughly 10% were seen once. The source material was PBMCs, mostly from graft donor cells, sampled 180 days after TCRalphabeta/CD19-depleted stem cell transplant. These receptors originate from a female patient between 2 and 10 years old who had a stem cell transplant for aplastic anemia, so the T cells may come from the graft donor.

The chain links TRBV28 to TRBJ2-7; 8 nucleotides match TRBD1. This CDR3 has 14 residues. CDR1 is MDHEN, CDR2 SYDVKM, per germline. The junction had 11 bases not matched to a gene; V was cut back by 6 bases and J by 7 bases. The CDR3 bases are TGTGCCAGCAGCTGGGGGCAGGGGGCGCGTGAGCAGTACTTC. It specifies CASSWGQGAREQYF.

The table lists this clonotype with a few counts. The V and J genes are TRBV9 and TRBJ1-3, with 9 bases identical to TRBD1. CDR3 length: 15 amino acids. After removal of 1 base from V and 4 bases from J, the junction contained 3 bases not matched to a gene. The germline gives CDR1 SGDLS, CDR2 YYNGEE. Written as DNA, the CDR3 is TGTGCCAGCAGCGTAACCGGGACAGGGGGAAACACCATATATTTT. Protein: CASSVTGTGGNTIYF.

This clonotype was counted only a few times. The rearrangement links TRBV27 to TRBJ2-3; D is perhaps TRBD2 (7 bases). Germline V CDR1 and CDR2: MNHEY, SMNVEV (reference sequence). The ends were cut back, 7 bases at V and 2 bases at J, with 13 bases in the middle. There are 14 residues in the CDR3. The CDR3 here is CASKQGGITDTQYF. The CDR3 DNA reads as TGTGCCAGCAAACAGGGAGGGATCACAGATACGCAGTATTTT.

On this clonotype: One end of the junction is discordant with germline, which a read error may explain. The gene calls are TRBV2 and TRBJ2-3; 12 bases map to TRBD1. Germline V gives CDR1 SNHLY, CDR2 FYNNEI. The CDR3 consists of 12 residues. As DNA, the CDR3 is TGTGCCAGCGAAAGGAGAGGGACAGGGGGCCTTTTT. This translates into CASERRGTGGLF.

CDR3 nucleotides: TGCAGCGTTCGCGTAAGCATGAACACTGAAGCTTTCTTT. Encoded protein: CSVRVSMNTEAFF. This chain links TRBV29-1 with TRBJ1-1; D gene uncertain. V was pared by 5 bases and J by 0 bases, with 10 bases between. Germline-derived CDR1 and CDR2 are SQVTM and ANQGSEA. The CDR3 is 13 residues long.

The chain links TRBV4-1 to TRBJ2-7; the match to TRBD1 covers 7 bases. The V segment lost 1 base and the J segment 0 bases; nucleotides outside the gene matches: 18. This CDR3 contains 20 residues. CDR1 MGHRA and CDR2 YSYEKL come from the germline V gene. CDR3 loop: CASSQVVRTGGGLASYEQYV. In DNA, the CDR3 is TGCGCCAGCAGCCAAGTAGTACGGACAGGAGGTGGTCTAGCCTCCTACGAGCAGTACGTC.

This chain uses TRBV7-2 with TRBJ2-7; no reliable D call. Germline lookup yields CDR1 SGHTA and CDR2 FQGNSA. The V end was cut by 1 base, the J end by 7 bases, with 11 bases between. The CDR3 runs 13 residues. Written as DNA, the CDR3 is TGTGCCAGCAGCTTAGTGGGTCACCGGGAGCAGTACTTC. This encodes CASSLVGHREQYF. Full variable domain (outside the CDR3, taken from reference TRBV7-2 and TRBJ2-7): GAGVSQSPSNKVTEKGKDVELRCDPISGHTALYWYRQSLGQGLEFLIYFQGNSAPDKSGLPSDRFSAERTGGSVSTLTIQRTQQEDSAVYLCASSLVGHREQYFGPGTRLTVT.

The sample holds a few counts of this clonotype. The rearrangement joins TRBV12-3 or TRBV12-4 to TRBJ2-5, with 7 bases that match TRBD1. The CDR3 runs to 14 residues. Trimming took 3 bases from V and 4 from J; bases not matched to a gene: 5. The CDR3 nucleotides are TGTGCCAGCAGTTTGTCCGACAGGGCAGAGACCCAGTACTTC. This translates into CASSLSDRAETQYF.

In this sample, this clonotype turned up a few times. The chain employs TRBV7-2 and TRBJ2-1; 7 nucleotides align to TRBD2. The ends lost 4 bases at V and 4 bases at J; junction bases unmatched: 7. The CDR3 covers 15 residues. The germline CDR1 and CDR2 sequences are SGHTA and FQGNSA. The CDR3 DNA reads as TGTGCCAGCAGCTCTAGCCGGGAGGCTTACAATGAGCAGTTCTTC. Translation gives CASSSSREAYNEQFF.

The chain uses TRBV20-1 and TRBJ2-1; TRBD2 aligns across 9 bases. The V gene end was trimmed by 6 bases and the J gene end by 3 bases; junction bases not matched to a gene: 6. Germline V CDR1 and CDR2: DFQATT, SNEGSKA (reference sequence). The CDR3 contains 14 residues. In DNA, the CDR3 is TGCAGTGCCCCCATGACTAGCGGCTACAATGAGCAGTTCTTC. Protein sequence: CSAPMTSGYNEQFF.

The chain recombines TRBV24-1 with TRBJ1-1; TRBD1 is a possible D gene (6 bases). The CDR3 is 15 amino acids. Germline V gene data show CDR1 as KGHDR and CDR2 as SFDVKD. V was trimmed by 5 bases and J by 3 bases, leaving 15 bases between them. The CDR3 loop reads CATSVGGGWDTEAFF. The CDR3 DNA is TGTGCCACCAGTGTCGGGGGGGGCTGGGACACTGAAGCTTTCTTT.

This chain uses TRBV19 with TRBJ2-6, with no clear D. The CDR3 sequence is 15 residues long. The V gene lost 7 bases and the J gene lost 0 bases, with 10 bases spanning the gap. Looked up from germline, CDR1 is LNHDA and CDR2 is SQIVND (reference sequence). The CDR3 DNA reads TGTGCCAGTACACCAGATATCTCTGGGGCCAACGTCCTGACTTTC. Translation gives CASTPDISGANVLTF.

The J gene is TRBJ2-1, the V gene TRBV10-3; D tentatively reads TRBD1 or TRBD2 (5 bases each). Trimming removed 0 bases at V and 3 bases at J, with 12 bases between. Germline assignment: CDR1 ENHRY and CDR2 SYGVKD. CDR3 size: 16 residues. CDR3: CAISESVGDLYNEQFF. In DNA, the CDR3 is TGTGCCATCAGTGAGTCTGTCGGGGACCTCTACAATGAGCAGTTCTTC.

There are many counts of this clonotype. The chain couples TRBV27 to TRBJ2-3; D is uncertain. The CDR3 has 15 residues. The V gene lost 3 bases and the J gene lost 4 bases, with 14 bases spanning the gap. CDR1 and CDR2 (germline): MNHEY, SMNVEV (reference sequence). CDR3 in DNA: TGTGCCAGCAGTTTGGACGGGTATCGGGCAGATACGCAGTATTTT. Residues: CASSLDGYRADTQYF.

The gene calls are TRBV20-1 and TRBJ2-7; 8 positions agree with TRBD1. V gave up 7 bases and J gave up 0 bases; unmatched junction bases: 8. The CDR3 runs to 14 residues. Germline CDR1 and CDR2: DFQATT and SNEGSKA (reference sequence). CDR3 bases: TGCAGTGTCCTTGACAGGGGCGTCTCCTACGAGCAGTACGTC. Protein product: CSVLDRGVSYEQYV.

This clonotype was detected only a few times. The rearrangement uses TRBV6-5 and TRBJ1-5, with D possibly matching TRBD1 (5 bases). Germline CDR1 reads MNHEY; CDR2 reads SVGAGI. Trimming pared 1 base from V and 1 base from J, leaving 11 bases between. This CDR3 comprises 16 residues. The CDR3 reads CASSYLGQGSNQPQHF. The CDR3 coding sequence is TGTGCCAGCAGTTACTTGGGGCAGGGAAGCAATCAGCCCCAGCATTTT.

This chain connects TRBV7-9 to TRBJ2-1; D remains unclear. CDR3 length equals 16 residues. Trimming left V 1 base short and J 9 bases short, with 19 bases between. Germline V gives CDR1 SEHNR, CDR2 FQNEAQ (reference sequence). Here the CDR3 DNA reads TGTGCCAGCAGCTTAGGAACGGGCCTGGCCCCTATTGAGCAGTTCTTC. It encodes CASSLGTGLAPIEQFF.

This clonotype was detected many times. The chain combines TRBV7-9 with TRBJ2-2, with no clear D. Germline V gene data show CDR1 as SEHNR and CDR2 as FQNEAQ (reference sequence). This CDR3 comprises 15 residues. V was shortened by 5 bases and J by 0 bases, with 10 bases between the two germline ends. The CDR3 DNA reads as TGTGCCAGCAGCCACCTTAACTCGAACACCGGGGAGCTGTTTTTT. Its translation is CASSHLNSNTGELFF.

CDR3 DNA: TGTGCCAGCAGCAGTCGACAGGGCCAGCCCCAGCATTTT. This translates into CASSSRQGQPQHF. The chain carries TRBV7-9 and TRBJ1-5, with 7 nucleotides matching TRBD1. This CDR3 contains 13 residues. Looked up from germline, CDR1 is SEHNR and CDR2 is FQNEAQ (reference sequence). The trim removed 5 bases at V and 7 bases at J, leaving 5 bases unmatched. Looking up the rest from reference TRBV7-9 and TRBJ1-5 gives the full variable domain: DTGVSQNPRHKITKRGQNVTFRCDPISEHNRLYWYRQTLGQGPEFLTYFQNEAQLEKSRLLSDRFSAERPKGSFSTLEIQRTEQGDSAMYLCASSSRQGQPQHFGDGTRLSIL.

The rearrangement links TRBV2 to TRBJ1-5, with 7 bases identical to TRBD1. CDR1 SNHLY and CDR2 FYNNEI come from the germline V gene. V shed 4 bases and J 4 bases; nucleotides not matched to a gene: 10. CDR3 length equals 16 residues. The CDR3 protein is CASSGQTGSENQPQHF. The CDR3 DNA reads TGTGCCAGCAGTGGGCAGACAGGGTCTGAGAATCAGCCCCAGCATTTT.

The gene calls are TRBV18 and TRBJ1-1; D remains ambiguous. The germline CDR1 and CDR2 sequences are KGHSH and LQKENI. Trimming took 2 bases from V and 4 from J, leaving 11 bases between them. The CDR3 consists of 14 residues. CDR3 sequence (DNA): TGTGCCAGCTCACCAGACCCACCGGGCACTGAAGCTTTCTTT. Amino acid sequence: CASSPDPPGTEAFF. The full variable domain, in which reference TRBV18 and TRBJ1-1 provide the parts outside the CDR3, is NAGVMQNPRHLVRRRGQEARLRCSPMKGHSHVYWYRQLPEEGLKFMVYLQKENIIDESGMPKERFSAEFPKEGPSILRIQQVVRGDSAAYFCASSPDPPGTEAFFGQGTRLTVV.

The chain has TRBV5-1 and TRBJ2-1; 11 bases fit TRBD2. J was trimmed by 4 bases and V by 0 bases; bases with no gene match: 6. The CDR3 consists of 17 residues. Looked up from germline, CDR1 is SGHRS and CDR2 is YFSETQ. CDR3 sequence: CASSLVASGRIYNEQFF. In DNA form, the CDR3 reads TGCGCCAGCAGCTTGGTCGCTAGCGGGAGGATTTACAATGAGCAGTTCTTC. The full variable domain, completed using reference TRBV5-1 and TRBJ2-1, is KAGVTQTPRYLIKTRGQQVTLSCSPISGHRSVSWYQQTPGQGLQFLFEYFSETQRNKGNFPGRFSGRQFSNSRSEMNVSTLELGDSALYLCASSLVASGRIYNEQFFGPGTRLTVL.

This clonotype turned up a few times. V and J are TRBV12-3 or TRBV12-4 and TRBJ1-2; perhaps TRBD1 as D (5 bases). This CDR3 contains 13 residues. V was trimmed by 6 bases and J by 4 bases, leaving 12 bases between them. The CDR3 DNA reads TGTGCCAGCAGCCTCGGACACGCCTATGGCTACACCTTC. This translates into CASSLGHAYGYTF.

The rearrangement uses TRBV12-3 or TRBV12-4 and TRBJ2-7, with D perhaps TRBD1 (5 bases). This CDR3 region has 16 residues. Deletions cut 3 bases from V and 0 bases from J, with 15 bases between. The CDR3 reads CASSFAAGSGSYEQYF. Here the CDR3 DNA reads TGTGCCAGCAGTTTTGCCGCAGGGTCGGGCTCCTACGAGCAGTACTTC.

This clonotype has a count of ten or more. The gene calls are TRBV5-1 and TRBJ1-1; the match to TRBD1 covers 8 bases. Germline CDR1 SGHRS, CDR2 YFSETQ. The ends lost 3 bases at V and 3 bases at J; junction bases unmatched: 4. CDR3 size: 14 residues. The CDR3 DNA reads TGCGCCAGCAGCTCAGTGGACAGGGACACTGAAGCTTTCTTT. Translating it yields CASSSVDRDTEAFF.